The entry that follows covers one T cell receptor beta chain sequence. Its antigen remains unidentified. This sample was taken from a study of somatic mutations in cytotoxic T cells in rheumatoid arthritis. Study-wide points: Neither rheumatoid arthritis patients nor age-matched healthy controls had significantly different CD8+ T-cell clonality from the other group.

Sequencing was performed with immunoSEQ multiplex PCR; in TCRdb, only in-frame clones are kept and a portion is missing. The table shows tens of thousands of clones, with around 81% occurring only once. The germline V and J ends were trimmed by 4 bases and 3 bases, with 11 bases remaining between them. Germline CDR1 SGDLS, CDR2 YYNGEE. The CDR3 is made up of 13 amino acids. The sample consisted of CD8+ T cells sorted from blood. This sequence joins TRBV9 and TRBJ2-7, with TRBD2 as a possible D gene (6 bases). This receptor was identified in an adult with rheumatoid arthritis. CDR3: CASSPTGGYEQYF. As DNA, the CDR3 is TGTGCCAGCAGCCCCACCGGGGGCTACGAGCAGTACTTC.